The 32 T cell receptor beta chains given below trace back to one sample, sequenced in a study of blood T cells in healthy people across ages. A second PCR, run for roughly 7 to 11 cycles, used a sample-barcoded 5' primer plus a J-beta primer mix. TCRdb analysed the 5' RACE reads with MiXCR anew, one entry per CDR3 protein. Of 650,000 to 950,000 distinct CDR3 sequences detected, more than 40% appear once; the ten largest clones hold roughly 19%. The sample consisted of blood. These receptors came from a man between 60 and 70 years old in good health.

The V gene is TRBV20-1, the J gene TRBJ1-6; possibly TRBD1 for D (6 bases). With 2 bases removed from V and 2 bases from J, the gap between germline ends came to 13 bases. The CDR3 contains 16 residues. The germline V gene encodes CDR1 DFQATT and CDR2 SNEGSKA (reference sequence). CDR3 in DNA: TGCAGTGCTAGATCACCAGGGGAAACCTATAATTCACCCCTCCACTTT. It encodes CSARSPGETYNSPLHF.

The CDR3 sequence is CASSLGDRERYGYTF. CDR3 sequence (DNA): TGTGCCAGCAGCTTAGGAGACAGGGAGCGCTATGGCTACACCTTC. The genes are TRBV7-2 and TRBJ1-2; 7 bases are a match to TRBD1. This CDR3 has 15 residues. J was trimmed by 4 bases and V by 1 base; bases with no gene match: 6. Germline V gene data show CDR1 as SGHTA and CDR2 as FQGNSA. The full variable domain, rest sourced from reference TRBV7-2 and TRBJ1-2, is GAGVSQSPSNKVTEKGKDVELRCDPISGHTALYWYRQSLGQGLEFLIYFQGNSAPDKSGLPSDRFSAERTGGSVSTLTIQRTQQEDSAVYLCASSLGDRERYGYTFGSGTRLTVV.

The sample holds a few counts of this clonotype. The chain carries TRBV13 and TRBJ2-3, with D tentatively TRBD1 (6 bases). The germline V and J ends were trimmed by 6 bases and 5 bases, with 15 bases remaining between them. The CDR3 contains 14 residues. CDR1 PRHDT and CDR2 FYEKMQ come from the germline V gene (reference sequence). The CDR3 loop is CASSLTRGVDTQYF. The DNA for the CDR3 is TGTGCCAGCAGTTTAACCAGGGGTGTAGATACGCAGTATTTT.

The chain carries TRBV4-1 and TRBJ2-7; D is possibly TRBD2 (6 bases). Germline CDR1 and CDR2: MGHRA and YSYEKL. V was trimmed by 4 bases and J by 0 bases, leaving 16 bases between them. CDR3 size: 16 residues. CDR3 loop: CASSRMGLPSSYEQYF. Here the CDR3 DNA reads TGCGCCAGCAGCCGAATGGGACTCCCTAGCTCCTACGAGCAGTACTTC.

This clonotype was detected only a few times. This chain joins TRBV28 and TRBJ2-5; D perhaps matches TRBD2 (6 bases). The germline V gene has CDR1 MDHEN and CDR2 SYDVKM. The CDR3 length is 13 residues. The V and J ends lost 6 bases and 2 bases respectively, with 10 bases between them. In nucleotides, the CDR3 is TGTGCCAGCAGATCCGGGACTCAAGAGACCCAGTACTTC. Translating it yields CASRSGTQETQYF.

This rearrangement joins TRBV9 to TRBJ1-2; D is perhaps TRBD1 (6 bases). V lost 6 bases and J lost 8, with 20 bases in between. Germline V gives CDR1 SGDLS, CDR2 YYNGEE. The CDR3 length is 14 residues. The CDR3 DNA sequence: TGTGCCAGCATCGTGTCCGGGACACCAAGGGGCTACACCTTC. Its protein product is CASIVSGTPRGYTF.

The chain links TRBV12-3 or TRBV12-4 to TRBJ2-5, with 7 bases lining up with TRBD2. Losses at the gene ends were 3 bases for V and 2 bases for J; bases not matched to a gene: 6. The CDR3 has 15 residues. The CDR3 is CASSLGGVRQETQYF. In DNA, the CDR3 is TGTGCCAGCAGTTTGGGGGGGGTTCGACAAGAGACCCAGTACTTC.

This clonotype has ten or more counts. The chain is built from TRBV7-6 and TRBJ2-1; the match to TRBD2 covers 8 bases. The germline gives CDR1 SGHVS, CDR2 FNYEAQ. There are 17 residues in the CDR3. The V gene end was trimmed by 5 bases and the J gene end by 7 bases; junction bases not matched to a gene: 16. The CDR3 sequence is CASSPSSGAPFGNEQFF. The CDR3 DNA reads TGTGCCAGCAGCCCGAGTAGCGGGGCCCCCTTCGGGAATGAGCAGTTCTTC.

This chain uses TRBV3-1 with TRBJ2-1, with 8 bases that match TRBD1. Looked up from germline, CDR1 is LGHDT and CDR2 is YNNKEL (reference sequence). The CDR3 totals 16 residues. V was clipped by 4 bases and J by 3 bases; unmatched bases: 8. The CDR3 here is CASSPRQGAIYNEQFF. As DNA, the CDR3 is TGTGCCAGCAGCCCCAGGCAGGGGGCCATCTACAATGAGCAGTTCTTC.

This clonotype was counted only a few times. J is TRBJ2-5 and V is TRBV15; D ambiguous. The CDR3 extends over 12 amino acids. Trimming stripped 3 bases from V and 5 bases from J, with 7 bases between. CDR1 is LNHNV and CDR2 is YYDKDF in the germline V gene (reference sequence). The CDR3 loop is CATSSDRETQYF. The CDR3 nucleotides are TGTGCCACCAGCAGCGACCGGGAGACCCAGTACTTC.

The rearrangement joins TRBV20-1 to TRBJ2-4, with 10 bases matching TRBD2. The DNA end is more similar to TRBJ2-5, so the J call may be wrong. Germline-derived CDR1 and CDR2 are DFQATT and SNEGSKA (reference sequence). The CDR3 length is 17 residues. The CDR3 DNA sequence: TGCAGTGCTAGCAGCGGGGGGGCGGATTTGCCTCAAGAGACCCAGTACTTC. Encoded protein: CSASSGGADLPQETQYF.

In its sample, this clonotype was seen once. One end of the junction does not line up with germline, which may come from a read error. The chain has TRBV11-2 and TRBJ2-4; 14 bases line up with TRBD2. The CDR3 extends over 15 amino acids. Germline CDR1 reads SGHAT; CDR2 reads FQNNGV. The CDR3 bases are TGTGTCAGCAGCTTCGGACTAGCGGGGGGCTACGAGCTGTACTTC. This sequence encodes CVSSFGLAGGYELYF.

V is TRBV2 and J is TRBJ1-5; D is unresolved. Germline V gene data show CDR1 as SNHLY and CDR2 as FYNNEI. This CDR3 comprises 15 residues. V shed 7 bases and J shed 1 base, with 14 bases lying between them. CDR3 sequence reads: CASTRSGVSNQPQHF. CDR3 DNA sequence: TGTGCCAGCACCCGCAGCGGGGTCAGCAATCAGCCCCAGCATTTT.

The V call is TRBV5-1, the J call TRBJ2-7, with 9 nucleotides matching TRBD1. V lost 0 bases to trimming and J lost 3 bases; unmatched junction nucleotides: 16. This CDR3 comprises 19 residues. CDR1 is SGHRS, CDR2 YFSETQ, per germline. In DNA form, the CDR3 reads TGCGCCAGCAGCTTGGATTCCTGGGGACAGGGTTTTTGGAGCTACGAGCAGTACTTC. It is translated as CASSLDSWGQGFWSYEQYF.

V and J are TRBV20-1 and TRBJ2-4; D remains ambiguous. Germline values: CDR1 DFQATT, CDR2 SNEGSKA (reference sequence). This CDR3 is 14 amino acids long. Trimming cost V 0 bases and J 3 bases, with 9 bases left between them. This CDR3 reads CSARDPTDKNIQYF. The CDR3 DNA reads TGCAGTGCTAGAGATCCCACGGACAAAAACATTCAGTACTTC.

This chain's CDR3 is CASSQARKETQYF. The CDR3 DNA follows: TGTGCCAGCAGCCAAGCAAGGAAGGAGACCCAGTACTTC. The chain has TRBV7-2 and TRBJ2-5, with D uncertain. Germline CDR1 and CDR2: SGHTA and FQGNSA. Trimming cost V 5 bases and J 5 bases, with 12 bases left between them. The CDR3 loop spans 13 amino acids.

J is TRBJ1-5 and V is TRBV7-2; D is undetermined. CDR1 and CDR2 (germline): SGHTA, FQGNSA. The germline V and J ends were trimmed by 4 bases and 0 bases, with 10 bases remaining between them. The CDR3 consists of 15 residues. The CDR3 protein is CASSSTGDSNQPQHF. DNA of the CDR3: TGTGCCAGCAGCTCGACGGGTGATAGCAATCAGCCCCAGCATTTT.

The chain combines TRBV6-1 with TRBJ2-7; D gene uncertain. This CDR3 spans 16 amino acids. With 3 bases removed from V and 3 bases from J, the gap between germline ends came to 18 bases. CDR1 MNHNS and CDR2 SASEGT come from the germline V gene. CDR3 in DNA: TGTGCCAGCAGTGATGAGGTAGACATGTTTAGCTACGAGCAGTACTTC. Protein: CASSDEVDMFSYEQYF.

This clonotype has at least ten counts. The chain combines TRBV5-5 with TRBJ2-5; 7 bases line up with TRBD2. V was pared by 0 bases and J by 2 bases, with 7 bases of the junction left unmatched. Germline V gene data show CDR1 as SGHKS and CDR2 as YYEKEE (reference sequence). This CDR3 has 16 amino acids. CDR3: CASSLAYGGGQETQYF. The CDR3 bases are TGTGCCAGCAGCTTGGCTTACGGGGGAGGGCAAGAGACCCAGTACTTC. The full variable domain, its missing parts supplied by reference TRBV5-5 and TRBJ2-5, is DAGVTQSPTHLIKTRGQQVTLRCSPISGHKSVSWYQQVLGQGPQFIFQYYEKEERGRGNFPDRFSARQFPNYSSELNVNALLLGDSALYLCASSLAYGGGQETQYFGPGTRLLVL.

In its sample, this clonotype was seen a few times. The V gene is TRBV6-1, the J gene TRBJ1-3, with D possibly being TRBD1 (5 bases). V gave up 7 bases and J gave up 4 bases, with 8 bases separating them. The CDR3 loop spans 12 amino acids. Germline lookup yields CDR1 MNHNS and CDR2 SASEGT. The CDR3 protein is CASTGNGNTIYF. CDR3 bases: TGTGCCAGCACAGGGAACGGAAACACCATATATTTT.

The chain recombines TRBV10-3 with TRBJ2-1, with TRBD2 matching over 13 bases. Trimming removed 6 bases from V and 6 bases from J; junction bases left unmatched: 14. The CDR3 length is 18 residues. CDR1 is ENHRY and CDR2 is SYGVKD in the germline V gene. The DNA for the CDR3 is TGTGCCATCAGCGAAAGCTTGGCAACTAGCGGGGGGGGCAATGAGCAGTTCTTC. Translating it yields CAISESLATSGGGNEQFF.

The chain combines TRBV6-2 or TRBV6-3 with TRBJ1-5, with D perhaps TRBD1 (5 bases). The germline CDR1 and CDR2 sequences are MNHEY and SVGEGT. The CDR3 totals 15 residues. The V end lost 6 bases, the J end lost 0 bases, and 12 bases lay between the germline ends. The DNA of the CDR3 is TGTGCCAGCAGCCCCGGGACGGTTAGCAATCAGCCCCAGCATTTT. Its protein product is CASSPGTVSNQPQHF.

The genes are TRBV9 and TRBJ2-1, with unresolved D. This CDR3 spans 15 amino acids. From germline, CDR1 is SGDLS and CDR2 YYNGEE. Trimming took 2 bases from V and 6 from J, leaving 15 bases between them. CDR3 in amino acids: CASSVEAGPPNEQFF. The DNA for the CDR3 is TGTGCCAGCAGCGTGGAAGCCGGGCCCCCCAATGAGCAGTTCTTC.

The J gene is TRBJ1-2, the V gene TRBV5-8; perhaps TRBD1 as D (6 bases). The CDR3 is 14 residues long. CDR1 and CDR2 from the germline V gene are SGHTS and YDEGEE. Trimming left V 1 base short and J 7 bases short, with 14 bases between. The CDR3, as DNA: TGTGCCAGCAGCTTGACAGGGAAGGGCGGTGGCTACACCTTC. Residues: CASSLTGKGGGYTF.

This clonotype has only one observation. The junction departs from germline at one end; a sequencing error may be responsible. The chain employs TRBV27 and TRBJ2-5; 11 bases are shared with TRBD1. The CDR3 extends over 16 amino acids. Germline V gives CDR1 MNHEY, CDR2 SMNVEV (reference sequence). The CDR3 here is CASSPSGTGGRESQYF. CDR3 DNA sequence: TGTGCCAGCAGCCCTTCCGGGACAGGGGGGCGAGAGAGCCAGTACTTC.

The chain couples TRBV5-1 to TRBJ1-6, with TRBD1 matching 7 bases. The CDR3 consists of 14 residues. Germline-derived CDR1 and CDR2 are SGHRS and YFSETQ. Trimming cost V 9 bases and J 3 bases; bases outside gene matches: 6. The CDR3 sequence: CAKKQGIYNSPLHF. The CDR3 DNA sequence: TGCGCCAAGAAACAGGGGATCTATAATTCACCCCTCCACTTT.

This clonotype was found once. The chain has TRBV27 and TRBJ2-3; 8 nucleotides line up with TRBD1. V was pared by 5 bases and J by 6 bases, with 16 bases of the junction left unmatched. CDR3 size: 17 residues. The germline V gene encodes CDR1 MNHEY and CDR2 SMNVEV (reference sequence). The CDR3 DNA reads as TGTGCCAGCAGTCCGCCCGGGACAGGCCTGAGAGGGGATACGCAGTATTTT. Its protein product is CASSPPGTGLRGDTQYF.

V and J are TRBV5-1 and TRBJ2-5, with 7 bases fitting TRBD2. Germline assignment: CDR1 SGHRS and CDR2 YFSETQ. The CDR3 is 15 residues long. J gave up 5 bases and V 7 bases, and 14 bases lay outside the gene matches. CDR3 sequence: CASSGSGGFKETQYF. Written as DNA, the CDR3 is TGCGCCAGCTCGGGTTCCGGGGGGTTTAAGGAGACCCAGTACTTC.

J is TRBJ1-5 and V is TRBV20-1, with D uncertain. Trimming took off 0 bases at V and 2 bases at J, with 11 bases between the two ends. CDR3 length: 15 amino acids. In germline, CDR1 is DFQATT, CDR2 SNEGSKA (reference sequence). CDR3 DNA: TGCAGTGCTAGAGATATCCAGCAGGGCAATCAGCCCCAGCATTTT. Translating it yields CSARDIQQGNQPQHF.

The sample holds a few counts of this clonotype. This chain connects TRBV5-1 to TRBJ2-3, with 12 bases identical to TRBD2. The ends lost 7 bases at V and 2 bases at J; junction bases unmatched: 8. The CDR3 covers 16 residues. Germline CDR1 is SGHRS and CDR2 is YFSETQ. The CDR3 coding sequence is TGCGCCAGCCACCGCCTAGCGGGGGGGACCACAGATACGCAGTATTTT. Translated, it gives CASHRLAGGTTDTQYF.

The chain combines TRBV7-2 with TRBJ2-7, with TRBD1 as a possible D gene (6 bases). The CDR3 is 15 amino acids. V was shortened by 5 bases and J by 2 bases, with 16 bases between the two germline ends. Germline lookup yields CDR1 SGHTA and CDR2 FQGNSA. The CDR3 sequence: CASSVPSGAPYEQYF. The DNA for the CDR3 is TGTGCCAGCAGCGTCCCTTCAGGGGCACCCTACGAGCAGTACTTC.

The chain recombines TRBV3-1 with TRBJ2-7, with D hard to call. CDR1 is LGHDT, CDR2 YNNKEL, per germline (reference sequence). Trimming stripped 2 bases from V and 3 bases from J, with 8 bases between. The CDR3 runs to 13 residues. The CDR3 DNA follows: TGTGCCAGCAGCCAAACCGAGAACTACGAGCAGTACTTC. This encodes CASSQTENYEQYF.